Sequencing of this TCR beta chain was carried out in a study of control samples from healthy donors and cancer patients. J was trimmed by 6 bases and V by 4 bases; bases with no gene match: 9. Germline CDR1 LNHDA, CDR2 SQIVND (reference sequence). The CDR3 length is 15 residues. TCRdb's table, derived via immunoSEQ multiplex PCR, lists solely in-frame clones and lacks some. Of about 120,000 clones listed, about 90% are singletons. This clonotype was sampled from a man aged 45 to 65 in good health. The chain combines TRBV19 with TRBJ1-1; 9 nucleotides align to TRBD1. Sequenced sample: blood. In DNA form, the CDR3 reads TGTGCCAGTAGTAGGACACAGGGGGCGACTCCTGAAGCTTTCTTT. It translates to CASSRTQGATPEAFF. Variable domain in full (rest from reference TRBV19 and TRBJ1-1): DGGITQSPKYLFRKEGQNVTLSCEQNLNHDAMYWYRQDPGQGLRLIYYSQIVNDFQKGDIAEGYSVSREKKESFPLTVTSAQKNPTAFYLCASSRTQGATPEAFFGQGTRLTVV.